The 26 T cell receptor beta chains below were found in one sample sequenced in a study of CD8 T cells in ankylosing spondylitis. Each CDR3 protein gets one entry after TCRdb re-called the 5' RACE reads with MiXCR. The data show 200,000 to 250,000 distinct CDR3 sequences, roughly 25% seen once. Sequencing was carried out using blood, either unsorted or a sorted T cell fraction (not recorded which). The origin of the receptors is a male donor with ankylosing spondylitis or in good health (not recorded which).

The CDR3 coding sequence is TGTGCCAGCACCTCAGCCGATCGGGAGACCCAGTACTTC. This gives the protein CASTSADRETQYF. The chain couples TRBV5-6 to TRBJ2-5; D unresolved. This CDR3 comprises 13 residues. V was clipped by 6 bases and J by 5 bases, with 14 bases between them. Per the germline V gene, CDR1 is SGHDT and CDR2 is YYEEEE. Looking up the rest from reference TRBV5-6 and TRBJ2-5 gives the full variable domain: DAGVTQSPTHLIKTRGQQVTLRCSPKSGHDTVSWYQQALGQGPQFIFQYYEEEERQRGNFPDRFSGHQFPNYSSELNVNALLLGDSALYLCASTSADRETQYFGPGTRLLVL.

This clonotype was detected many times. The gene calls are TRBV20-1 and TRBJ2-7; 8 bases agree with TRBD2. Unmatched junction bases numbered 2, after V lost 2 bases and J lost 2 bases. Germline lookup yields CDR1 DFQATT and CDR2 SNEGSKA (reference sequence). The CDR3 covers 13 residues. The CDR3 sequence: CSARTSGTYEQYF. CDR3 DNA sequence: TGCAGTGCTAGAACTAGCGGCACCTACGAGCAGTACTTC.

This clonotype was seen many times. The chain links TRBV15 to TRBJ1-2; D not certain. This CDR3 is built from 14 residues. Trimming stripped 1 base from V and 1 base from J, with 7 bases between. Looked up from germline, CDR1 is LNHNV and CDR2 is YYDKDF (reference sequence). The CDR3 protein is CATSRGHSNYGYTF. CDR3 DNA: TGTGCCACCAGCAGAGGCCACAGTAACTATGGCTACACCTTC.

The chain couples TRBV10-2 to TRBJ2-3; 7 nucleotides line up with TRBD1. Germline trimming cut 3 bases from V and 4 bases from J; bases unmatched to any gene: 7. The CDR3 has 15 residues. Per germline, CDR1 WSHSY and CDR2 SAAADI. CDR3 amino acids: CASSDPGQIPDTQYF. As DNA, the CDR3 is TGCGCCAGCAGTGACCCGGGACAGATTCCAGATACGCAGTATTTT.

The chain joins TRBV7-2 to TRBJ2-1; TRBD2 might be the D (6 bases). V was cut by 2 bases and J by 0 bases, with 11 bases left in between. Germline CDR1 is SGHTA and CDR2 is FQGNSA. This CDR3 has 16 residues. CDR3 DNA sequence: TGTGCCAGCAGCTTATCGATGGGAGGCTCCTACAATGAGCAGTTCTTC. Its protein is CASSLSMGGSYNEQFF.

This clonotype showed up many times. CDR3 DNA: TGTGCCAGCAGATCCTCCGGGACAGCAATCTACGAGCAGTACTTC. Protein sequence: CASRSSGTAIYEQYF. The chain links TRBV28 to TRBJ2-7; 7 positions match TRBD1. This CDR3 is 15 amino acids long. The germline V gene has CDR1 MDHEN and CDR2 SYDVKM. The trim removed 6 bases at V and 3 bases at J, leaving 11 bases unmatched. Complete variable domain (other parts from reference TRBV28 and TRBJ2-7): DVKVTQSSRYLVKRTGEKVFLECVQDMDHENMFWYRQDPGLGLRLIYFSYDVKMKEKGDIPEGYSVSREKKERFSLILESASTNQTSMYLCASRSSGTAIYEQYFGPGTRLTVT.

The chain is built from TRBV5-4 and TRBJ2-1; possible D gene TRBD2, 6 bases. Germline V gene lookup returns CDR1 SGHNT and CDR2 YYREEE (reference sequence). The CDR3 runs 15 residues. V lost 1 base and J lost 4, with 12 bases in between. CDR3 coding DNA: TGTGCCAGCAGCTTGAGCCAGCGGGCTTACAATGAGCAGTTCTTC. As protein: CASSLSQRAYNEQFF.

This clonotype has a handful of counts. The V gene is TRBV25-1, the J gene TRBJ1-5, with D tentatively TRBD1 (5 bases). Trimming removed 4 bases from V and 0 bases from J, with 7 bases in between. The CDR3 contains 14 residues. CDR1 is MGHDK, CDR2 SYGVNS, per germline. This CDR3 is CASSGGFSNQPQHF. The CDR3 DNA sequence: TGTGCCAGCAGTGGGGGCTTTAGCAATCAGCCCCAGCATTTT.

This clonotype was detected many times. The V and J genes are TRBV4-2 and TRBJ2-1; TRBD2 agrees at 9 bases. CDR3 size: 15 residues. The trim removed 4 bases at V and 2 bases at J, leaving 3 bases unmatched. Germline V CDR1 and CDR2: LGHNA, YNFKEQ. CDR3 amino acids: CASSPSGNTYNEQFF. The CDR3 DNA is TGTGCCAGCAGCCCTAGCGGGAATACCTACAATGAGCAGTTCTTC.

This clonotype was seen just once. The chain employs TRBV5-1 and TRBJ1-2; TRBD1 matches at 8 bases. CDR3 size: 14 residues. Losses at the gene ends were 2 bases for V and 8 bases for J; bases not matched to a gene: 8. Germline CDR1 reads SGHRS; CDR2 reads YFSETQ. CDR3 sequence (DNA): TGCGCCAGCAGCTTAGGACAGGGTAACACGGGCTACACCTTC. Its protein is CASSLGQGNTGYTF.

This chain connects TRBV29-1 to TRBJ2-4; D not resolved. V was pared by 0 bases and J by 8 bases, with 14 bases between. Germline V gene sequence: CDR1 SQVTM, CDR2 ANQGSEA. CDR3 size: 14 residues. For the CDR3, the DNA is TGCAGCGTTGAAGATCTTAGGGCGGCGCACATTCAGTACTTC. It codes for CSVEDLRAAHIQYF.

This clonotype was seen more than once but under ten times. The genes are TRBV20-1 and TRBJ2-5; weak D call: TRBD2 (5 bases). The CDR3 length is 14 residues. Germline CDR1 is DFQATT and CDR2 is SNEGSKA (reference sequence). V lost 3 bases and J 3 bases, leaving 14 bases between the germline ends. The CDR3 protein is CSASRGSEKETQYF. CDR3 DNA sequence: TGCAGTGCTAGTCGTGGTAGCGAAAAAGAGACCCAGTACTTC.

This clonotype was found many times. The chain uses TRBV9 and TRBJ2-3, with 8 nucleotides matching TRBD2. In germline, CDR1 is SGDLS, CDR2 YYNGEE. The CDR3 length is 15 residues. J gave up 4 bases and V 2 bases, and 6 bases lay outside the gene matches. DNA of the CDR3: TGTGCCAGCAGCGTCGGACTAGCACAGCCAGATACGCAGTATTTT. This sequence encodes CASSVGLAQPDTQYF.

This clonotype was observed a few times. The J gene is TRBJ2-5, the V gene TRBV5-1; D remains unclear. The CDR3 runs to 14 residues. The V gene's germline CDR1 is SGHRS and CDR2 YFSETQ. Trimming removed 0 bases from V and 4 bases from J, with 10 bases in between. CDR3 protein: CASSLDPAGETQYF. The CDR3, as DNA: TGCGCCAGCAGCTTGGACCCCGCCGGAGAGACCCAGTACTTC.

The chain has TRBV20-1 and TRBJ2-3, with 8 bases aligning to TRBD2. The CDR3 spans 17 residues. Germline trimming cut 6 bases from V and 5 bases from J; bases unmatched to any gene: 19. Germline values: CDR1 DFQATT, CDR2 SNEGSKA (reference sequence). CDR3 loop: CSAHSPWSSGLEDTQYF. Written as DNA, the CDR3 is TGCAGTGCCCACTCCCCCTGGTCTAGCGGGCTAGAAGATACGCAGTATTTT.

This clonotype was observed a few times. The chain carries TRBV6-5 and TRBJ2-7; D gene uncertain. The germline V gene encodes CDR1 MNHEY and CDR2 SVGAGI. The CDR3 is made up of 15 amino acids. Trimming left V 0 bases short and J 2 bases short, with 11 bases between. The CDR3 DNA is TGTGCCAGCAGTTACTCGGGTCAGAGAGCCTACGAGCAGTACTTC. Amino acids: CASSYSGQRAYEQYF.

This clonotype was detected ten times or more. The chain links TRBV2 to TRBJ2-1; 9 nucleotides align to TRBD2. V shed 6 bases and J 5 bases; nucleotides not matched to a gene: 8. The V gene's germline CDR1 is SNHLY and CDR2 FYNNEI. CDR3 length: 15 residues. The CDR3 region has the DNA TGTGCCAGCAGAGAGCGGGAGGCGAGGAACAATGAGCAGTTCTTC. It codes for CASREREARNNEQFF. The complete variable domain, with remaining parts taken from reference TRBV2 and TRBJ2-1, reads EPEVTQTPSHQVTQMGQEVILRCVPISNHLYFYWYRQILGQKVEFLVSFYNNEISEKSEIFDDQFSVERPDGSNFTLKIRSTKLEDSAMYFCASREREARNNEQFFGPGTRLTVL.

The chain is built from TRBV20-1 and TRBJ2-1, with 8 bases fitting TRBD2. The V and J ends lost 0 bases and 4 bases, in that order; junction bases with no gene match: 17. The CDR3 has 19 residues. Germline-derived CDR1 and CDR2 are DFQATT and SNEGSKA (reference sequence). DNA for the CDR3: TGCAGTGCTAGAGACTTACGCGGGAGGCCCGACGGGGGGTACAATGAGCAGTTCTTC. Protein: CSARDLRGRPDGGYNEQFF.

This clonotype was recorded a few times. V usage is TRBV20-1 and J usage is TRBJ2-1; D gene ambiguous. V shed 2 bases and J shed 0 bases, with 8 bases lying between them. Germline V gene lookup returns CDR1 DFQATT and CDR2 SNEGSKA (reference sequence). This CDR3 comprises 14 residues. CDR3 in amino acids: CSARSRYSYNEQFF. In DNA, the CDR3 is TGCAGTGCTAGAAGTAGGTACTCCTACAATGAGCAGTTCTTC.

The rearrangement links TRBV5-5 to TRBJ2-2; D possibly corresponds to TRBD2 (5 bases). V lost 3 bases and J 4 bases, leaving 13 bases between the germline ends. Germline CDR1 and CDR2: SGHKS and YYEKEE (reference sequence). This CDR3 spans 15 amino acids. CDR3 sequence: CASSSERVSTGELFF. Here the CDR3 DNA reads TGTGCCAGCAGCTCAGAGAGGGTGAGCACCGGGGAGCTGTTTTTT.

The chain joins TRBV20-1 to TRBJ2-3; D perhaps matches TRBD1 (6 bases). V dropped 2 bases and J dropped 1 base, with 10 bases sitting between them. CDR1 is DFQATT, CDR2 SNEGSKA, per germline (reference sequence). The CDR3 loop spans 14 amino acids. The CDR3 sequence is CSARWGRGTDTQYF. Written as DNA, the CDR3 is TGCAGTGCTAGATGGGGGCGCGGCACAGATACGCAGTATTTT.

J is TRBJ2-7 and V is TRBV10-3, with D possibly TRBD1 on 6 matching bases. Germline CDR1 is ENHRY and CDR2 is SYGVKD. V shed 5 bases and J shed 1 base, with 15 bases lying between them. This CDR3 contains 15 residues. The CDR3 nucleotides read TGTGCCATCAGTTTACAGGGTTACCGGTCCTACGAGCAGTACTTC. Translation: CAISLQGYRSYEQYF.

The CDR3 loop is CASSRDWGSDETQYF. DNA for the CDR3: TGTGCCAGCAGCCGGGACTGGGGGAGTGATGAGACCCAGTACTTC. The chain links TRBV7-6 to TRBJ2-5, with a weak D call TRBD2 (6 bases). The CDR3 runs 15 residues. From germline, CDR1 is SGHVS and CDR2 FNYEAQ. V lost 5 bases to trimming and J lost 5 bases, with 18 bases between them.

The chain employs TRBV12-3 or TRBV12-4 and TRBJ2-1; D gene unclear. V was shortened by 5 bases and J by 12 bases, with 11 bases between the two germline ends. The CDR3 runs to 11 residues. CDR3 in DNA: TGTGCCAGCAGTACGACCGTACGGCAGTTCTTC. Translating it yields CASSTTVRQFF.

This clonotype was observed at least ten times. CDR3: CASSEGQVDGYTF. Written as DNA, the CDR3 is TGTGCCAGCAGCGAGGGACAGGTGGATGGCTACACCTTC. This rearrangement joins TRBV6-1 to TRBJ1-2; 8 positions match TRBD1. This CDR3 has 13 residues. The germline CDR1 and CDR2 sequences are MNHNS and SASEGT. Unmatched junction bases numbered 6, after V lost 6 bases and J lost 6 bases.

DNA for the CDR3: TGCAGTGCGGACTCTCCTGGACCCGGGAGCACAGATACGCAGTATTTT. Protein sequence: CSADSPGPGSTDTQYF. The V gene is TRBV20-1, the J gene TRBJ2-3; D may be TRBD2 (5 bases). The CDR3 runs to 16 residues. V was cut by 6 bases and J by 0 bases, with 19 bases left in between. The germline CDR1 and CDR2 sequences are DFQATT and SNEGSKA (reference sequence).